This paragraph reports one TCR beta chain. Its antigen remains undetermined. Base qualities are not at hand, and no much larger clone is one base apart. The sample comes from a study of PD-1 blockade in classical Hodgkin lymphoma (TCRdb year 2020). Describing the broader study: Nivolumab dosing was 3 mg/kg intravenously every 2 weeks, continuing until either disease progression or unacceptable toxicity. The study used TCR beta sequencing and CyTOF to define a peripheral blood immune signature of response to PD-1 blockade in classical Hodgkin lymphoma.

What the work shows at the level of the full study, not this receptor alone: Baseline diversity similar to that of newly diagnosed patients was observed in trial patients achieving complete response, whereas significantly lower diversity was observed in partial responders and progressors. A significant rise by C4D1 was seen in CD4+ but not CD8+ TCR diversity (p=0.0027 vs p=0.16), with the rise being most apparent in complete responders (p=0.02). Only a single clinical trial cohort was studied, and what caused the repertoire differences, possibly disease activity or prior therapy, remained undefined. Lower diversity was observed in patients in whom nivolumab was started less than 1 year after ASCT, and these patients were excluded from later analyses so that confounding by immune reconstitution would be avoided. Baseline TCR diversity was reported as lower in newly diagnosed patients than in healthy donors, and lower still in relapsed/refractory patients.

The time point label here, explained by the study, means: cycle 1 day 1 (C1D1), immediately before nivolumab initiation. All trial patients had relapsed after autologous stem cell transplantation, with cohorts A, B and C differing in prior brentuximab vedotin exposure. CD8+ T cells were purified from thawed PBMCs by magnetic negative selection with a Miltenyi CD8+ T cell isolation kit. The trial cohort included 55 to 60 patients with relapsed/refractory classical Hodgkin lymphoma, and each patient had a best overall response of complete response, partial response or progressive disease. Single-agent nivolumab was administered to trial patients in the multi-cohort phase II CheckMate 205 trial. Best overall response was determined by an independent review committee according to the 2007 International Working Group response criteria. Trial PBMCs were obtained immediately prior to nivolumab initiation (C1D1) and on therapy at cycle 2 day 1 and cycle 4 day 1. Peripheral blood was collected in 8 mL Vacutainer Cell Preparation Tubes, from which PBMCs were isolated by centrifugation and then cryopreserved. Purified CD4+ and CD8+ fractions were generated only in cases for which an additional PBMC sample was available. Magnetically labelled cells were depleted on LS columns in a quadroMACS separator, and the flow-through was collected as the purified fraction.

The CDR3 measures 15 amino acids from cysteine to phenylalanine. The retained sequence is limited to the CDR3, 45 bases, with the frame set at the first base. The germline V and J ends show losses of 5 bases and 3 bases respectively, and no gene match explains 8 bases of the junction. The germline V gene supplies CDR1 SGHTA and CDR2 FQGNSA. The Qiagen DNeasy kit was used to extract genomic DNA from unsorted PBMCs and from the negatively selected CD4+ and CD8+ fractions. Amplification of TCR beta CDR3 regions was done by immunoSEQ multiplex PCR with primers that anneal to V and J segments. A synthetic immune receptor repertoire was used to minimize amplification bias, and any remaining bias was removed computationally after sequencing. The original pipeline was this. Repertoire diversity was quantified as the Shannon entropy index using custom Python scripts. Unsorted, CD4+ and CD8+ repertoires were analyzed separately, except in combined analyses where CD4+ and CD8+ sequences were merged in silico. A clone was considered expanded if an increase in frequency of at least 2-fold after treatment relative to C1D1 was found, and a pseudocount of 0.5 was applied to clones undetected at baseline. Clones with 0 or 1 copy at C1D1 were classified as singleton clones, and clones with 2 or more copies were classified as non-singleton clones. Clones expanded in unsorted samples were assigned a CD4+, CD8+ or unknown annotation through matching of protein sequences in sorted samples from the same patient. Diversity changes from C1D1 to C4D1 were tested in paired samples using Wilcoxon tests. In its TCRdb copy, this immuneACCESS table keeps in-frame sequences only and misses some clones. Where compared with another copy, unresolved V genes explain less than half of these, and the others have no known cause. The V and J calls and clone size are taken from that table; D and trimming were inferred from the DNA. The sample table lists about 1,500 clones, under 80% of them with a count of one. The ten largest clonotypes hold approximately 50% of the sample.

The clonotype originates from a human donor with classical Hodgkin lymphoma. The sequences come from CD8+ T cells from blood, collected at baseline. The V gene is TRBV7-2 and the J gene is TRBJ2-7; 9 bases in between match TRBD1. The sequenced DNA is TGTGCCAGCAGCACCGGGACAGGGATTCGCTACGAGCAGTACTTC. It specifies CASSTGTGIRYEQYF.